The 32 T cell receptor beta chains reported below all come from one sample, sequenced in a study of cytomegalovirus exposure and HLA in healthy donors (dated by TCRdb to 2016 to 2017). Libraries were constructed by the immunoSEQ multiplex PCR assay. For the multiplex PCR, a mixture combining 60 forward primers for TCR Vbeta segments and 13 reverse primers for TCR Jbeta segments was used. TCRdb obtained this table from immuneACCESS and retained in-frame rearrangements with V and J assigned. These tables miss some clones; where compared with another copy, unresolved V genes account for less than half of the shortfall, and the remainder is unexplained. The sample table contains about 220,000 clones; only one count was recorded for 60% to 80% of them. Of the sample, 1.5% to 2% is held by the ten largest clones. The sample comprised PBMCs. The origin of the receptors is a woman aged 25 to 39 in good health and CMV-seronegative.

The chain is built from TRBV2 and TRBJ2-2; TRBD2 matches 10 bases. Trimming at V came to 6 bases and at J to 0 bases, leaving 4 bases not matched to a gene. Germline loops: CDR1 SNHLY, CDR2 FYNNEI. This CDR3 contains 16 residues. CDR3 coding DNA: TGTGCCAGCAGGCCTAGCGGGGGCGCGAACACCGGGGAGCTGTTTTTT. It codes for CASRPSGGANTGELFF.

This rearrangement joins TRBV11-3 to TRBJ2-5, with 10 bases matching TRBD2. Germline V gene data show CDR1 as SGHNT and CDR2 as YENEEA. The length of the CDR3 is 16 residues. J gave up 5 bases and V 1 base, and 7 bases lay outside the gene matches. The CDR3 reads CASSLGRLAGEETQYF. In DNA, the CDR3 is TGTGCCAGCAGCTTAGGTCGTCTAGCGGGGGAGGAGACCCAGTACTTC.

CDR3 loop: CASSLVFVDTEAFF. CDR3 coding DNA: TGTGCCAGCAGCTTAGTATTCGTTGACACTGAAGCTTTCTTT. The chain uses TRBV11-2 and TRBJ1-1, with unresolved D. CDR1 and CDR2 (germline): SGHAT, FQNNGV. This CDR3 region has 14 residues. V lost 1 base and J 3 bases, leaving 9 bases between the germline ends.

CDR3 sequence reads: CASSHGTWDNEQFF. The CDR3 bases are TGTGCCAGCAGCCACGGGACTTGGGACAATGAGCAGTTCTTC. The rearrangement uses TRBV7-8 and TRBJ2-1; D is perhaps TRBD2 (6 bases). The CDR3 is 14 residues long. The V gene lost 5 bases and the J gene lost 5 bases, with 13 bases spanning the gap. Looked up from germline, CDR1 is SGHVS and CDR2 is FQNEAQ. Full variable domain (outside the CDR3, taken from reference TRBV7-8 and TRBJ2-1): GAGVSQSPRYKVAKRGQDVALRCDPISGHVSLFWYQQALGQGPEFLTYFQNEAQLDKSGLPSDRFFAERPEGSVSTLKIQRTQQEDSAVYLCASSHGTWDNEQFFGPGTRLTVL.

This clone was counted once. This rearrangement joins TRBV7-9 to TRBJ1-1, with 9 bases matching TRBD1. After removal of 5 bases from V and 6 bases from J, the junction contained 7 bases not matched to a gene. CDR3 length: 14 amino acids. Per germline, CDR1 SEHNR and CDR2 FQNEAQ (reference sequence). In DNA form, the CDR3 reads TGTGCCAGCAGCGGAACAGGGGGCGTAGCTGAAGCTTTCTTT. As protein: CASSGTGGVAEAFF.

The chain links TRBV5-8 to TRBJ2-5, with D maybe TRBD1 (5 bases). V lost 2 bases and J 4 bases, leaving 12 bases between the germline ends. CDR1 and CDR2 from the germline V gene are SGHTS and YDEGEE. The CDR3 loop spans 14 amino acids. CDR3 protein: CASSLTGLPETQYF. CDR3 nucleotides: TGTGCCAGCAGCTTAACAGGATTACCAGAGACCCAGTACTTC.

This chain links TRBV29-1 with TRBJ2-7, with D possibly matching TRBD2 (6 bases). The CDR3 totals 13 residues. Germline lookup yields CDR1 SQVTM and CDR2 ANQGSEA. V was trimmed by 3 bases and J by 2 bases, leaving 11 bases between them. CDR3 sequence (DNA): TGCAGCGTTGAGGGAGGAGAAACCTACGAGCAGTACTTC. Translated, it gives CSVEGGETYEQYF.

This clone was picked up one time. V usage is TRBV2 and J usage is TRBJ1-2; D unclear. There are 14 residues in the CDR3. CDR1 is SNHLY and CDR2 is FYNNEI in the germline V gene. Trimming left V 7 bases short and J 4 bases short, with 16 bases between. Written as DNA, the CDR3 is TGTGCCAGCACCCCGGGCAGACTAGCCTATGGCTACACCTTC. The encoded protein is CASTPGRLAYGYTF.

The chain carries TRBV28 and TRBJ2-5; 9 bases agree with TRBD2. Germline CDR1 reads MDHEN; CDR2 reads SYDVKM. CDR3 length: 14 residues. The J segment lost 4 bases and the V segment lost 4 bases, leaving 4 bases of the junction unmatched. The CDR3 here is CASSWTSVGETQYF. DNA of the CDR3: TGTGCCAGCAGTTGGACTAGCGTTGGAGAGACCCAGTACTTC.

V usage is TRBV4-2 and J usage is TRBJ1-3; tentatively, D is TRBD1 (5 bases). This CDR3 is 16 amino acids long. The germline V gene has CDR1 LGHNA and CDR2 YNFKEQ. V was shortened by 0 bases and J by 2 bases, with 11 bases between the two germline ends. The CDR3 bases are TGTGCCAGCAGCCAAGATCAGCAGGGCCCTGGAAACACCATATATTTT. It specifies CASSQDQQGPGNTIYF.

The table lists this clone with a few counts. The chain joins TRBV5-4 to TRBJ2-5, with 9 bases identical to TRBD1. Germline V gene sequence: CDR1 SGHNT, CDR2 YYREEE (reference sequence). This CDR3 contains 15 residues. Trimming took 2 bases from V and 0 from J; bases not matched to a gene: 2. The CDR3 region has the DNA TGTGCCAGCAGCTTCGGGACAGGGAACCAAGAGACCCAGTACTTC. It is translated as CASSFGTGNQETQYF. Supplemented by reference TRBV5-4 and TRBJ2-5, the full variable domain reads ETGVTQSPTHLIKTRGQQVTLRCSSQSGHNTVSWYQQALGQGPQFIFQYYREEENGRGNFPPRFSGLQFPNYSSELNVNALELDDSALYLCASSFGTGNQETQYFGPGTRLLVL.

V is TRBV6-4 and J is TRBJ2-5, with a tentative D call TRBD1 (5 bases). Per the germline V gene, CDR1 is MRHNA and CDR2 is SNTAGT. The V end lost 5 bases, the J end lost 2 bases, and 18 bases lay between the germline ends. This CDR3 is 16 amino acids long. Written as DNA, the CDR3 is TGTGCCAGCAGTACCCCTCCCTTGACAGAGCAAGAGACCCAGTACTTC. Encoded protein: CASSTPPLTEQETQYF.

V gene TRBV6-1 combines with J gene TRBJ2-7; 12 bases are shared with TRBD1. V dropped 5 bases and J dropped 6; count of bases not matched to a gene: 8. This CDR3 has 15 amino acids. CDR1 and CDR2 (germline): MNHNS, SASEGT. CDR3 region: CASSWTGTGGREQYF. The CDR3 DNA reads TGTGCCAGCAGTTGGACCGGGACAGGGGGCCGCGAGCAGTACTTC.

This sequence joins TRBV27 and TRBJ1-1, with 8 bases that match TRBD1. Looked up from germline, CDR1 is MNHEY and CDR2 is SMNVEV (reference sequence). V was pared by 4 bases and J by 8 bases, with 9 bases of the junction left unmatched. CDR3 length equals 14 residues. CDR3 DNA sequence: TGTGCCAGCAGTTACCAGGGGGCCCTCCCCGAAGCTTTCTTT. This codes for CASSYQGALPEAFF.

The CDR3 DNA follows: TGTGCCAGCAGAGATGACAGGTCCTATGGCTACACCTTC. Encoded protein: CASRDDRSYGYTF. The chain has TRBV6-5 and TRBJ1-2, with D perhaps matching TRBD1 (6 bases). Germline assignment: CDR1 MNHEY and CDR2 SVGAGI. Trimming stripped 6 bases from V and 4 bases from J, with 12 bases between. The CDR3 totals 13 residues.

V usage is TRBV11-3 and J usage is TRBJ1-6; 9 nucleotides match TRBD1. CDR1 is SGHNT, CDR2 YENEEA, per germline. V lost 2 bases, J lost 7 bases, and 3 bases stayed unmatched. The CDR3 covers 15 residues. CDR3 sequence reads: CASSLMTGGNSPLHF. The CDR3 nucleotides read TGTGCCAGCAGCTTAATGACAGGGGGAAATTCACCCCTCCACTTT.

The V gene is TRBV11-2, the J gene TRBJ2-2; 8 bases fit TRBD2. CDR3 length: 18 residues. V lost 1 base, J lost 2 bases, and 9 bases stayed unmatched. Germline V gene data show CDR1 as SGHAT and CDR2 as FQNNGV. Written as DNA, the CDR3 is TGTGCCAGCAGCTTAGGTGTCCGTCGGGAGGGTAACACCGGGGAGCTGTTTTTT. Protein: CASSLGVRREGNTGELFF.

The sample holds one count of this clone. The gene calls are TRBV6-1 and TRBJ1-3; D is uncertain. The germline V and J ends were trimmed by 4 bases and 8 bases, with 6 bases remaining between them. Germline V lookup: CDR1 MNHNS, CDR2 SASEGT. The length of the CDR3 is 11 residues. The CDR3 here is CASSARDTIYF. CDR3 sequence (DNA): TGTGCCAGCAGTGCACGGGACACCATATATTTT.

This chain uses TRBV6-5 with TRBJ2-1; a weak D match, TRBD2 (5 bases). Trimming took 8 bases from V and 6 from J, leaving 11 bases between them. Germline V gives CDR1 MNHEY, CDR2 SVGAGI. The CDR3 spans 12 residues. CDR3 bases: TGTGCCAGCTTTCTAGCATCCAATGAGCAGTTCTTC. Protein sequence: CASFLASNEQFF.

This sequence joins TRBV6-5 and TRBJ1-6; D unresolved. CDR1 is MNHEY and CDR2 is SVGAGI in the germline V gene. This CDR3 contains 13 residues. Trimming left V 7 bases short and J 13 bases short, with 17 bases between. The CDR3 spells CASTSRGADPLHF. CDR3 in DNA: TGTGCCAGCACCTCACGGGGAGCCGATCCCCTCCACTTT.

V usage is TRBV2 and J usage is TRBJ1-5; maybe TRBD1 (5 bases). The CDR3 covers 13 residues. Trimming left V 6 bases short and J 4 bases short, with 10 bases between. Germline V gene sequence: CDR1 SNHLY, CDR2 FYNNEI. The CDR3, as DNA: TGTGCCAGCAGGACAGAAGGAAATCAGCCCCAGCATTTT. The encoded protein is CASRTEGNQPQHF.

The V call is TRBV6-5, the J call TRBJ1-1; 8 nucleotides match TRBD1. The CDR3 covers 12 residues. V lost 10 bases to trimming and J lost 4 bases; unmatched junction nucleotides: 5. CDR1 and CDR2 (germline): MNHEY, SVGAGI. CDR3 sequence (DNA): TGTGCCAACAACAGGGGGGTCACTGAAGCTTTCTTT. It codes for CANNRGVTEAFF.

V and J are TRBV29-1 and TRBJ2-5; 8 nucleotides agree with TRBD2. The CDR3 length is 14 residues. Germline trimming cut 6 bases from V and 1 base from J; bases unmatched to any gene: 7. Germline CDR1 SQVTM, CDR2 ANQGSEA. The DNA of the CDR3 is TGCAGCGTGGTACTAGCGGTTTCCCAAGAGACCCAGTACTTC. It yields the protein CSVVLAVSQETQYF.

This clone has a handful of counts. The rearrangement uses TRBV5-1 and TRBJ2-5; D remains unclear. CDR1 is SGHRS and CDR2 is YFSETQ in the germline V gene. This CDR3 comprises 15 residues. V lost 4 bases and J lost 5, with 18 bases in between. The CDR3: CASSPPGVAWETQYF. Written as DNA, the CDR3 is TGCGCCAGCAGCCCACCTGGTGTGGCTTGGGAGACCCAGTACTTC.

V gene TRBV5-8 combines with J gene TRBJ2-1; TRBD2 matches at 7 bases. This CDR3 has 17 amino acids. Trimming removed 0 bases from V and 8 bases from J; junction bases left unmatched: 14. The germline V gene has CDR1 SGHTS and CDR2 YDEGEE. The chain's CDR3 is CASSLARVRELLDEQFF. The CDR3, as DNA: TGTGCCAGCAGCTTGGCCAGGGTGCGGGAGCTTCTGGATGAGCAGTTCTTC.

The V and J genes are TRBV2 and TRBJ2-1, with 9 positions matching TRBD1. This CDR3 has 15 residues. Losses at the gene ends were 5 bases for V and 9 bases for J; bases not matched to a gene: 11. CDR1 and CDR2 (germline): SNHLY, FYNNEI. CDR3 loop: CASSPIRTGEGEQFF. Here the CDR3 DNA reads TGTGCCAGCAGTCCGATACGGACAGGGGAAGGTGAGCAGTTCTTC.

This clone was counted only a few times. This chain connects TRBV7-8 to TRBJ1-2, with D hard to call. Trimming shortened V by 2 bases and J by 4 bases, and 11 bases separated the two germline ends. Per the germline V gene, CDR1 is SGHVS and CDR2 is FQNEAQ. The CDR3 consists of 14 residues. The CDR3 protein is CASSLTGWVYGYTF. The CDR3 nucleotides read TGTGCCAGCAGCTTAACGGGATGGGTCTATGGCTACACCTTC.

This chain connects TRBV29-1 to TRBJ1-2; 8 bases map to TRBD1. Germline V CDR1 and CDR2: SQVTM, ANQGSEA. The V and J ends lost 3 bases and 4 bases, in that order; junction bases with no gene match: 1. This CDR3 region has 12 residues. CDR3 sequence: CSVEGQAYGYTF. The CDR3 coding sequence is TGCAGCGTTGAGGGACAGGCCTATGGCTACACCTTC.

This chain joins TRBV6-6 and TRBJ2-5; TRBD1 agrees at 9 bases. With 2 bases clipped from V and 2 bases from J, the junction kept 3 bases outside the gene matches. The CDR3 contains 15 residues. The V gene's germline CDR1 is MNHNY and CDR2 SVGAGI (reference sequence). The CDR3 protein is CASSYGGTGQETQYF. For the CDR3, the DNA is TGTGCCAGCAGTTACGGTGGGACAGGGCAAGAGACCCAGTACTTC.

The chain combines TRBV5-6 with TRBJ2-1, with D maybe TRBD2 (6 bases). Germline CDR1 is SGHDT and CDR2 is YYEEEE. The CDR3 is 14 amino acids. The ends were cut back, 4 bases at V and 8 bases at J, with 16 bases in the middle. The CDR3 DNA reads as TGTGCCAGCAGCCACTGGGCGGGGCGGGATGAGCAGTTCTTC. Protein: CASSHWAGRDEQFF.

J is TRBJ2-1 and V is TRBV10-3, with D unclear. V was cut by 3 bases and J by 3 bases, with 6 bases left in between. CDR1 and CDR2 (germline): ENHRY, SYGVKD. The CDR3 loop spans 13 amino acids. CDR3 sequence reads: CAISEGDYNEQFF. For the CDR3, the DNA is TGTGCCATCAGTGAAGGAGACTACAATGAGCAGTTCTTC.

The chain couples TRBV2 to TRBJ1-5; 9 positions match TRBD1. CDR1 and CDR2 from the germline V gene are SNHLY and FYNNEI. The V segment lost 6 bases and the J segment 0 bases; nucleotides outside the gene matches: 15. The CDR3 has 19 residues. CDR3 DNA sequence: TGTGCCAGCAGCACCGCCGGGACAGGGAACTTCTATAGCAATCAGCCCCAGCATTTT. This codes for CASSTAGTGNFYSNQPQHF. Supplemented by reference TRBV2 and TRBJ1-5, the full variable domain reads EPEVTQTPSHQVTQMGQEVILRCVPISNHLYFYWYRQILGQKVEFLVSFYNNEISEKSEIFDDQFSVERPDGSNFTLKIRSTKLEDSAMYFCASSTAGTGNFYSNQPQHFGDGTRLSIL.